This T cell receptor beta chain was identified during a study of blood T cell repertoires in COVID-19. Germline V gene data show CDR1 as MNHNS and CDR2 as SASEGT. Trimming stripped 2 bases from V and 0 bases from J, with 7 bases between. CDR3 length: 14 residues. The method was immunoSEQ multiplex PCR; TCRdb's version includes in-frame clones alone and lacks a portion of them. The repertoire has about 380,000 clones, roughly 89% of them found once; the top ten carry around 7%. This clone appeared once. This chain links TRBV6-1 with TRBJ1-1; possibly TRBD1 for D (6 bases). This sequence originates from a man aged 18 to 29 with active or convalescent COVID-19. The sequencing input was peripheral blood. CDR3 in amino acids: CASSEYRVNTEAFF. The DNA for the CDR3 is TGTGCCAGCAGTGAATACAGGGTGAACACTGAAGCTTTCTTT.